These T cell receptor beta chains were read from a single sample in a study of beta chain features in type 1 diabetes. Some clones are missing from TCRdb's copy, which holds only in-frame ones; the method was immunoSEQ multiplex PCR. The sample consists of around 300,000 clones, approximately 16% of them appearing once. The sequenced sample was naive CD4+ T cells from blood. The receptors were gathered from a young man with type 1 diabetes. Each CDR3 is given with its conserved first and last residue. The D gene is left open where the match is weak. A row's size may be missing; if present it is once, few, many or a size class.

few	NA	TRBV28	TRBJ1-5	TGTGCCAGCAGTTCCGCCGGGCCCCAGCATTTT	CASSSAGPQHF
NA	TRBD1	TRBV18	TRBJ2-2	TGTGCCAGCTCACCCCAATCGGTCGGACAGGGGAGCACCGGGGAGCTGTTTTTT	CASSPQSVGQGSTGELFF
NA	NA	TRBV5-4	TRBJ2-1	TGTGCCAGCAGCTTGGGAGCCCAGGGGCAGTTCTTC	CASSLGAQGQFF
NA	NA	TRBV5-4	TRBJ1-5	TGTGCCAGCAGCTTGGGCGCTAGCAATCAGCCCCAGCATTTT	CASSLGASNQPQHF
few	TRBD1	TRBV19	TRBJ2-1	TGTGCCAGTAGTACCCCGGGACAGGGGTCCTACAATGAGCAGTTCTTC	CASSTPGQGSYNEQFF
NA	NA	TRBV7-2	TRBJ2-3	TGTGCCAGCAGCTTAGATGGCTTCCCCACAGATACGCAGTATTTT	CASSLDGFPTDTQYF
few	NA	TRBV5-1	TRBJ1-1	TGCGCCAGCAGCCCAGATCGCACTGAAGCTTTCTTT	CASSPDRTEAFF
few	NA	TRBV4-3	TRBJ1-2	TGCGCCAGCAGCCAATACCGACTCGGGGAGGGCTACACCTTC	CASSQYRLGEGYTF
NA	NA	TRBV28	TRBJ1-1	TGTGCCAGCAGTTTTTGGGGGCGTGAAACTGAAGCTTTCTTT	CASSFWGRETEAFF
few	NA	TRBV28	TRBJ1-1	TGTGCCAGCAGTTTAGGGAGGCTCGGGAACACTGAAGCTTTCTTT	CASSLGRLGNTEAFF
NA	NA	TRBV7-2	TRBJ1-5	TGTGCCAGCAGCTTAGTACTGCAGACAAATCAGCCCCAGCATTTT	CASSLVLQTNQPQHF
few	NA	TRBV7-2	TRBJ2-7	TGTGCCAGCAGCAAGCGACAGGCATACGAGCAGTACTTC	CASSKRQAYEQYF
NA	NA	TRBV7-2	TRBJ1-5	TGTGCCAGCAGCACCAGGGGCAATCAGCCCCAGCATTTT	CASSTRGNQPQHF
few	TRBD2	TRBV30	TRBJ2-7	TGTGCCTGGAGTGTGGGACTAGCGGGAACCTACGAGCAGTACTTC	CAWSVGLAGTYEQYF
NA	NA	TRBV28	TRBJ1-1	TGTGCCAGCAGTTCCCCCGCTGAAGGGGGTGAAGCTTTCTTT	CASSSPAEGGEAFF
NA	TRBD1	TRBV18	TRBJ1-1	TGTGCCAGCTCACAGATAGGGACAGGGGCGGGCCGGAATACTGAAGCTTTCTTT	CASSQIGTGAGRNTEAFF
few	TRBD2	TRBV7-9	TRBJ2-3	TGTGCCAGCAGACTAGCGGGAGAAGATACGCAGTATTTT	CASRLAGEDTQYF
NA	TRBD2	TRBV2	TRBJ2-5	TGTGCCAGCAGAGCGGGACTAGCGGGAGCCGAGACCCAGTACTTC	CASRAGLAGAETQYF
NA	NA	TRBV9	TRBJ2-6	TGTGCCAGCAGCCCGACTTACTCTGGGGCCAACGTCCTGACTTTC	CASSPTYSGANVLTF
NA	NA	TRBV28	TRBJ2-4	TGTGCCAGCACAGGAAGGAGGGACATTCAGTACTTC	CASTGRRDIQYF
NA	NA	TRBV11-2	TRBJ1-3	TGTGCCAGCAGCTTAGACTACTCTGGAAACACCATATATTTT	CASSLDYSGNTIYF
few	TRBD1	TRBV14	TRBJ2-1	TGTGCCAGCAGCCATCGTACAGGGGGTGGTGAGCAGTTCTTC	CASSHRTGGGEQFF
NA	NA	TRBV5-1	TRBJ2-7	TGCGCCAGCAGCTCCGCCTACGAGCAGTACTTC	CASSSAYEQYF
NA	NA	TRBV16	TRBJ2-1	TGTGCCAGCAGCCTAATTTCGGGTCTTTACAATGAGCAGTTCTTC	CASSLISGLYNEQFF
few	TRBD1	TRBV28	TRBJ1-2	TGTGCCAACCTCGGGACAGGGGTACGGGGCTACACCTTC	CANLGTGVRGYTF
NA	TRBD1	TRBV29-1	TRBJ1-1	TGCAGCGCCCGGGACAGACACACTGAAGCTTTCTTT	CSARDRHTEAFF
NA	NA	TRBV5-4	TRBJ2-7	TGTGCCAGCAGCTTGGATACTTACGAGCAGTACTTC	CASSLDTYEQYF
NA	NA	TRBV5-1	TRBJ2-1	TGCGCCAGCAGCCTGAGAGGGTCCTACAATGAGCAGTTCTTC	CASSLRGSYNEQFF
NA	NA	TRBV6-5	TRBJ2-4	TGTGCCAGCAGTTACCAGGGGAGGGACATTCAGTACTTC	CASSYQGRDIQYF
few	NA	TRBV6-5	TRBJ2-3	TGTGCCAGCAGACATACAGATACGCAGTATTTT	CASRHTDTQYF
few	NA	TRBV27	TRBJ2-5	TGTGCCAGCAGTAAATACGGCGGTTTTCAAGAGACCCAGTACTTC	CASSKYGGFQETQYF
few	NA	TRBV2	TRBJ1-1	TGTGCCAGCAGTGAAGGCAGGGTGGGGACTGAAGCTTTCTTT	CASSEGRVGTEAFF
NA	NA	TRBV28	TRBJ2-3	TGTGCCAGCAGTTTATCCTATGATACGCAGTATTTT	CASSLSYDTQYF
many	NA	TRBV29-1	TRBJ2-4	TGCAGCGTTGCAGTGGAAAACATTCAGTACTTC	CSVAVENIQYF
few	TRBD2	TRBV5-1	TRBJ2-1	TGCGCCAGCAGTAGCGGGGGAGCCACCTACAATGAGCAGTTCTTC	CASSSGGATYNEQFF
NA	NA	TRBV28	TRBJ1-4	TGTGCCAGCTTGCACCAGATTAATGAAAAACTGTTTTTT	CASLHQINEKLFF
few	TRBD1	TRBV14	TRBJ2-5	TGTGCCAGCAGCAAACTACAGGGGAAAGAGACCCAGTACTTC	CASSKLQGKETQYF
NA	TRBD2	TRBV4-1	TRBJ2-1	TGCGCCAGCAGCCCTAGCGGGGCGATAAATGAGCAGTTCTTC	CASSPSGAINEQFF
NA	TRBD2	TRBV5-1	TRBJ2-3	TGCGCCAGCAGCTGGCCCTCTTTATCTTGGCGGGAGGATGTCGATACGCAGTATTTT	CASSWPSLSWREDVDTQYF
NA	TRBD1	TRBV4-3	TRBJ2-7	TGCGCCAGCAGCCAAGATGGGACAGGGTTCTACGAGCAGTACTTC	CASSQDGTGFYEQYF
NA	TRBD1	TRBV19	TRBJ2-7	TGTGCCAGTAGTGCAAGGGACAGGGTCCACGAGCAGTACTTC	CASSARDRVHEQYF
NA	NA	TRBV7-2	TRBJ1-5	TGTGCCAGCAGCTTAATTTTGGCAGGGCCCAGTCAGCCCCAGCATTTT	CASSLILAGPSQPQHF
few	TRBD1	TRBV7-2	TRBJ1-1	TGTGCCAGCAGCTCGACAGGGGGCTTAAACACTGAAGCTTTCTTT	CASSSTGGLNTEAFF
few	TRBD2	TRBV5-4	TRBJ2-1	TGTGCCAGCAGCTGGGATGTGAGCGGGAGGAATGAGCAGTTCTTC	CASSWDVSGRNEQFF
NA	NA	TRBV5-1	TRBJ2-1	TGCGCCAGCAGCTTGGGGGCAGCCCCCACCTACAATGAGCAGTTCTTC	CASSLGAAPTYNEQFF
NA	TRBD1	TRBV6-5	TRBJ2-2	TGTGCCAGCAGGAAACAGGGGCCCGGGGAGCTGTTTTTT	CASRKQGPGELFF
NA	TRBD2	TRBV7-9	TRBJ2-3	TGTGCCAGCAGCTATGTAGCGGGGGGCACAGATACGCAGTATTTT	CASSYVAGGTDTQYF
NA	TRBD2	TRBV15	TRBJ2-3	TGTGCCACCAGCAGAGATCGGCTAGCGGGGGAAAGCACAGATACGCAGTATTTT	CATSRDRLAGESTDTQYF
NA	NA	TRBV12-5	TRBJ2-3	TGTGCTAGTGGGGGCAACACAGATACGCAGTATTTT	CASGGNTDTQYF
NA	NA	TRBV29-1	TRBJ1-1	TGCAGCGCCGACAGTACTAACACTGAAGCTTTCTTT	CSADSTNTEAFF